The source of this T cell receptor beta chain is a study of T cell clusters in autoimmune cytopenias. This clonotype is called hyperexpanded based on its frequency. Germline-derived CDR1 and CDR2 are LNHNV and YYDKDF (reference sequence). This CDR3 has 13 residues. TCRdb reanalyzed the multiplex PCR reads, giving one entry per CDR3 protein sequence and no DNA. This table holds a few distinct CDR3 sequences. V and J are TRBV15 and TRBJ2-5; TCRdb selects TRBD1, and the lack of DNA leaves this call unchecked. This clonotype was sampled from a human donor with an autoimmune cytopenia or autoimmune hepatitis (not recorded which). This table probably holds off-target reads from a library built for another chain. The source material was peripheral blood. The CDR3 spells CATSGTGGETQYF.